This TCR beta chain was captured in a study of cytomegalovirus exposure and HLA in healthy donors. Whole-study findings and limits: The authors later found TCR association rates varying by HLA locus, with DRB1 most and HLA-C fewest. HLA restriction was apparent for most CMV-associated TCR beta chains in a later analysis.

Amplification used 60 Vbeta primers and 13 Jbeta primers. Original processing notes: In a later analysis, around 10 million of some 80 million unique beta chains occurred in at least two donors. Clones were read by immunoSEQ multiplex PCR, and TCRdb kept only the in-frame ones, dropping some. Clonal size and the V and J genes are those of that table, whereas D and trimming came from the DNA. The repertoire holds about 59,000 clones, with around 80% as singletons. As to this clone: The antigen remains unidentified.

This TCR was sampled from a middle-aged woman in good health and CMV-seronegative. The sequencing input was PBMCs.

The CDR3 is CASRRLVLRNYGYTF. The CDR3 DNA sequence: TGTGCCAGCAGACGCTTAGTACTGCGGAACTATGGCTACACCTTC. This chain joins TRBV28 and TRBJ1-2; D gene ambiguous. Germline CDR1 and CDR2: MDHEN and SYDVKM. V lost 6 bases to trimming and J lost 2 bases, with 16 bases between them. The CDR3 spans 15 residues.